This TCR beta chain came from a study of shared clonotypes between healthy human individuals. Study information: Ranging from 18 to 49 in age, donors were two women and three men. Study results and caveats: Even with large depth, rarefaction showed that sorted-subset sequencing was incomplete. The study sampled only blood, and tissue repertoires likely differ.

The length of the CDR3 is 14 residues. V was cut by 3 bases and J by 7 bases, with 13 bases left in between. The germline gives CDR1 LGHNA, CDR2 YNFKEQ. Generated by immunoSEQ multiplex PCR, the TCRdb table keeps only in-frame clones and is missing some. In the table there are over a million clones, 96% of which are singletons. The count of this clone is one. Its antigen remains unknown. V and J are TRBV4-2 and TRBJ2-1; D gene unclear. Material: naive CD4+ T cells sorted from blood. Subset described: CD45RA+ positively selected. The clonotype comes from a young man in good health. The CDR3 nucleotides read TGTGCCAGCAGCCAGTCAAAGGGTACTAATGAGCAGTTCTTC. It encodes CASSQSKGTNEQFF.